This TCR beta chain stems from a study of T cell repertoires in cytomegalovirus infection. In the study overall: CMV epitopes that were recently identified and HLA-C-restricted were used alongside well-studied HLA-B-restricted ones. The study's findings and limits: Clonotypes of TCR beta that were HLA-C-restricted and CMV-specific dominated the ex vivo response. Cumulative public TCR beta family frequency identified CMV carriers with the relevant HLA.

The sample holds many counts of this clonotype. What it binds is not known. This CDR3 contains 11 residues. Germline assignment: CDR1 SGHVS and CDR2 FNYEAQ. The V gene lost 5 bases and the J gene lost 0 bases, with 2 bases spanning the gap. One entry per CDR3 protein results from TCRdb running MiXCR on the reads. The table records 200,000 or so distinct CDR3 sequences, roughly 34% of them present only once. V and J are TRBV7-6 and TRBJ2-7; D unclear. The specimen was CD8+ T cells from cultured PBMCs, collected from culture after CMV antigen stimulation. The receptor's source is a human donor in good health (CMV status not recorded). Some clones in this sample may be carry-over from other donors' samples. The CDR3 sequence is CASSGSYEQYF. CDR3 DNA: TGTGCCAGCAGCGGCTCCTACGAGCAGTACTTC.